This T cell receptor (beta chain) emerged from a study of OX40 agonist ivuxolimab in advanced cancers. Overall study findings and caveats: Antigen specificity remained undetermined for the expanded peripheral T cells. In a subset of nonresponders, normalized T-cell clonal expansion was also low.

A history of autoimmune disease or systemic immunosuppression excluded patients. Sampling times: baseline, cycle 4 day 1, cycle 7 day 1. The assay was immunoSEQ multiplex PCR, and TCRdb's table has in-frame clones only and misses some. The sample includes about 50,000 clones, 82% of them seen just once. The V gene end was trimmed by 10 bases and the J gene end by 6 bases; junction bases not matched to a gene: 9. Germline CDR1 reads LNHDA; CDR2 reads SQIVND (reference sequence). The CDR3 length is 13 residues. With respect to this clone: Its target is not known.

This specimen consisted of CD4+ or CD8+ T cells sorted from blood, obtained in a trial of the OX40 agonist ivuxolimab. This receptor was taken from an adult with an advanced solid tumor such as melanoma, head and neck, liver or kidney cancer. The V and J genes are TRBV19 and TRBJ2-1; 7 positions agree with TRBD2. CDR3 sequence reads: CAIESGNVNEQFF. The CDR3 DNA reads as TGTGCCATAGAGAGCGGGAACGTCAATGAGCAGTTCTTC.